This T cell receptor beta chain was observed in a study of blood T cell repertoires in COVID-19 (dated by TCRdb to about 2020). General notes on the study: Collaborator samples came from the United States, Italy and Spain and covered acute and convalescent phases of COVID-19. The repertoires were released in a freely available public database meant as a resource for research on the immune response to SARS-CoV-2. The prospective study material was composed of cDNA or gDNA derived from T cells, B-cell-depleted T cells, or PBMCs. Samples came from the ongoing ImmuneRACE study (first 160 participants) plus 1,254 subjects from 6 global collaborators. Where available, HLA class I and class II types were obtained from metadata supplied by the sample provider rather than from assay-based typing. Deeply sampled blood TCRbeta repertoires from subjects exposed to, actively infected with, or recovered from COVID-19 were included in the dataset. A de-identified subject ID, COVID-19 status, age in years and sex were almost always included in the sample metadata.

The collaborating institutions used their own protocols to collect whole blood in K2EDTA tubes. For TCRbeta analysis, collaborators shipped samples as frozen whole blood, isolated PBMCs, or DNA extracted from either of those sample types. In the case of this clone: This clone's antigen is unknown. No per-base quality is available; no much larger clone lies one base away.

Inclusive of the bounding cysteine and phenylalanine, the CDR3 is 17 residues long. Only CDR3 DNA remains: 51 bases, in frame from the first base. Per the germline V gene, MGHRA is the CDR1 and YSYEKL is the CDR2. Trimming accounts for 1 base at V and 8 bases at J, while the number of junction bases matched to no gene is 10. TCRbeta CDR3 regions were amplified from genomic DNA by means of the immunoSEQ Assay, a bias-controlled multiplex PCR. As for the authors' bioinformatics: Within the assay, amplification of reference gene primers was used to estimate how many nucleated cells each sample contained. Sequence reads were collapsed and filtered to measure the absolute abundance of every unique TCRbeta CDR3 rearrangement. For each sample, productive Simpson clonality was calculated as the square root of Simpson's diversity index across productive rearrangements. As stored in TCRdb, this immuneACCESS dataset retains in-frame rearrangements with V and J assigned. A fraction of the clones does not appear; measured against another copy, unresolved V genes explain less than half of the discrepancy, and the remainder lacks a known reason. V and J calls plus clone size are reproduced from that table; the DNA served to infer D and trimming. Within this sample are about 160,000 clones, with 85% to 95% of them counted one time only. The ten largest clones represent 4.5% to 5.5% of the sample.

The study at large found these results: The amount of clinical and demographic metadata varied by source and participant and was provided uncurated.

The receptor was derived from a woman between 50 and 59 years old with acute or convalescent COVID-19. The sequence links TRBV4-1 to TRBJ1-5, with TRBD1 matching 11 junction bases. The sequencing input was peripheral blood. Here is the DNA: TGCGCCAGCAGCCAAGCCGACGGGACAGGGGGTGGCAAGCCCCAGCATTTT. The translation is CASSQADGTGGGKPQHF.